The 7 T cell receptor beta chains listed next were all sequenced from one sample in a study of blood T cell repertoires in COVID-19. Assay: immunoSEQ multiplex PCR; the TCRdb copy retains only in-frame clones and omits some. The data hold more than 200,000 clones, with around 87% observed a single time. Sequenced sample: PBMCs or T cells enriched from blood (not recorded which). The source of these receptors is a woman aged 25 to 45 with acute COVID-19.

V and J are TRBV5-1 and TRBJ2-7, with a tentative D call TRBD1 (5 bases). CDR1 is SGHRS and CDR2 is YFSETQ in the germline V gene. Trimming removed 0 bases from V and 6 bases from J, with 10 bases in between. There are 13 residues in the CDR3. Here the CDR3 reads CASSLDRFSEQYF. The CDR3 DNA is TGCGCCAGCAGCTTGGACAGGTTCTCCGAGCAGTACTTC.

The table lists this clone with a few counts. The chain combines TRBV24-1 with TRBJ2-3, with 9 bases identical to TRBD2. Germline CDR1 reads KGHDR; CDR2 reads SFDVKD. This CDR3 is 17 amino acids long. Trimming at V came to 2 bases and at J to 4 bases, leaving 9 bases not matched to a gene. CDR3 bases: TGTGCCACCAGTGATTCCTTAGCGGGGGTTATCGCAGATACGCAGTATTTT. It translates to CATSDSLAGVIADTQYF.

The chain combines TRBV5-4 with TRBJ2-3; D unclear. The germline gives CDR1 SGHNT, CDR2 YYREEE (reference sequence). The V and J ends lost 0 bases and 6 bases respectively, with 8 bases between them. The CDR3 loop spans 13 amino acids. DNA for the CDR3: TGTGCCAGCAGCTTGGCGTTATCTGATACGCAGTATTTT. It encodes CASSLALSDTQYF.

J is TRBJ1-2 and V is TRBV23-1, with TRBD1 as a possible D gene (6 bases). TRBV23-1 is known as an ORF, though its function is uncertain. CDR3 size: 14 residues. Trimming removed 8 bases from V and 2 bases from J, with 15 bases in between. The CDR3 protein is CASCPVGANYGYTF. The CDR3 region has the DNA TGCGCCAGCTGCCCCGTGGGGGCCAACTATGGCTACACCTTC.

CDR3 residues: CATSSQTGTKNIQYF. The CDR3 nucleotides read TGTGCCACCAGCAGCCAAACGGGGACCAAAAACATTCAGTACTTC. The rearrangement links TRBV15 to TRBJ2-4, with a weak D call TRBD2 (5 bases). Germline-derived CDR1 and CDR2 are LNHNV and YYDKDF (reference sequence). The CDR3 is made up of 15 amino acids. V dropped 3 bases and J dropped 2 bases, with 11 bases sitting between them. Full variable domain (remainder filled in from reference TRBV15 and TRBJ2-4): DAMVIQNPRYQVTQFGKPVTLSCSQTLNHNVMYWYQQKSSQAPKLLFHYYDKDFNNEADTPDNFQSRRPNTSFCFLDIRSPGLGDTAMYLCATSSQTGTKNIQYFGAGTRLSVL.

The chain joins TRBV18 to TRBJ2-1, with a tentative D call TRBD1 (6 bases). CDR3 length equals 16 residues. Per germline, CDR1 KGHSH and CDR2 LQKENI. Trimming shortened V by 4 bases and J by 4 bases, and 17 bases separated the two germline ends. The CDR3 DNA follows: TGTGCCAGCTCACAAGCTGGACAGTCGGATTACAATGAGCAGTTCTTC. Encoded protein: CASSQAGQSDYNEQFF.

This chain connects TRBV24-1 to TRBJ2-2; 7 nucleotides align to TRBD2. After removal of 2 bases from V and 1 base from J, the junction contained 12 bases not matched to a gene. The CDR3 totals 19 residues. Germline values: CDR1 KGHDR, CDR2 SFDVKD. The CDR3 DNA follows: TGTGCCACCAGTGATTCCCTAGGGGCGGGAGATAAGAACACCGGGGAGCTGTTTTTT. It specifies CATSDSLGAGDKNTGELFF.